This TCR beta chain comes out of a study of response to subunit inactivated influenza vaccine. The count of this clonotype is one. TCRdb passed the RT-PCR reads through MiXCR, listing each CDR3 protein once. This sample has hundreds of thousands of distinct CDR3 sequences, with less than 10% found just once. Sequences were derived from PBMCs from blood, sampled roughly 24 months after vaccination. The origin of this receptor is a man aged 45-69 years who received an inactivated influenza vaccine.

This CDR3 is CSARDDRASYEQYF. In nucleotides, the CDR3 is TGCAGTGCTAGAGACGACAGGGCCAGCTACGAGCAGTACTTC. The chain links TRBV20-1 to TRBJ2-7; TRBD1 matches 7 bases. V lost 0 bases and J lost 3; bases outside the gene matches: 5. This CDR3 comprises 14 residues. Looked up from germline, CDR1 is DFQATT and CDR2 is SNEGSKA (reference sequence).